The source of this TCR beta chain is a study of memory B cells and T cells in multiple sclerosis. Points from the study as a whole: Normalization was needed because clone-set size differences affected shared clonotype counts.

Germline CDR1 and CDR2: PRHDT and FYEKMQ (reference sequence). CDR3 length equals 14 residues. Sequencing was performed with immunoSEQ multiplex PCR; in TCRdb, only in-frame clones are kept and a portion is missing. The data show some 7,900 clones, about 60% seen once. This clone was counted only a few times. Its target is not known. A junction boundary mismatches the germline segment, possibly from a read error. The chain carries TRBV13 and TRBJ2-1; D is perhaps TRBD2 (6 bases). The specimen sequenced was memory (CD45RO+) CD8+ T cells from blood. The receptor was isolated from a human donor with multiple sclerosis. This CDR3 is CGSGSGLADIEQFF. For the CDR3, the DNA is TGTGGCAGCGGCTCGGGACTGGCCGACATTGAGCAGTTCTTC.